This T cell receptor (beta chain) was found in a study of shared T cell receptors in the human thymus. The method was immunoSEQ multiplex PCR; TCRdb's version includes in-frame clones alone and lacks a portion of them. This sample has about 660,000 clones; more than 75% occur once, and the top ten carry around 0.01%. This CDR3 is built from 11 residues. The germline V gene encodes CDR1 SQVTM and CDR2 ANQGSEA. V dropped 6 bases and J dropped 6 bases, with 12 bases sitting between them. The sample was also linked to a second study, of human thymus T cells. As reported in that work: Corrective heart surgery yielded the resections from which the thymus tissue came. Thymic repertoires overlap heavily among unrelated individuals, related research has reported.

The rearrangement links TRBV29-1 to TRBJ2-7, with D possibly matching TRBD1 (5 bases). The material sequenced was thymocytes. The TCR sequence derives from a boy in the first two years of life with a congenital heart defect. The DNA for the CDR3 is TGCAGCGTGAACCAGGGATCCGAGCAGTACTTC. It encodes CSVNQGSEQYF.